These 20 T cell receptor beta chains were sequenced from one sample in a study of beta chain features in type 1 diabetes. These TCRs are of unknown antigen specificity. Expressed TCRB transcripts got sequenced, as all isolated RNA was reverse transcribed. Sequenced by immunoSEQ multiplex PCR; TCRdb stores in-frame clones only, minus some. Of hundreds of thousands of clones in the sample, roughly 12% were seen once. Study results and limitations: People with Type 1 diabetes carried modestly yet significantly shorter TCRB CDR3s in all four CD4+ subsets.

Sequencing was done on a sample of naive CD4+ T cells from blood. The source is a man in his late teens or twenties with type 1 diabetes.

The chain is built from TRBV5-4 and TRBJ2-3, with 12 bases that match TRBD2. From germline, CDR1 is SGHNT and CDR2 YYREEE (reference sequence). The CDR3 spans 16 residues. J gave up 5 bases and V 1 base, and 5 bases lay outside the gene matches. CDR3 sequence reads: CASSLQLAGGIDTQYF. CDR3 sequence (DNA): TGTGCCAGCAGCTTGCAACTAGCGGGGGGCATAGATACGCAGTATTTT. The full variable domain, its missing parts supplied by reference TRBV5-4 and TRBJ2-3, is ETGVTQSPTHLIKTRGQQVTLRCSSQSGHNTVSWYQQALGQGPQFIFQYYREEENGRGNFPPRFSGLQFPNYSSELNVNALELDDSALYLCASSLQLAGGIDTQYFGPGTRLTVL.

This clone was counted a few times. The CDR3 DNA follows: TGTGCCAGCAGCGCTACGGGGGGCGGGGCAGATACGCAGTATTTT. It specifies CASSATGGGADTQYF. The J gene is TRBJ2-3, the V gene TRBV5-4; possibly TRBD2 for D (7 bases). The CDR3 spans 15 residues. V lost 4 bases, J lost 4 bases, and 16 bases lay in between. The germline V gene has CDR1 SGHNT and CDR2 YYREEE (reference sequence).

The chain has TRBV6-1 and TRBJ2-5, with D perhaps matching TRBD1 (5 bases). Between the trimmed V and J ends, which lost 6 bases and 1 base, there was a span of 9 bases. CDR1 MNHNS and CDR2 SASEGT come from the germline V gene. CDR3 length: 13 residues. The CDR3 nucleotides read TGTGCCAGCAGGACAGCGTTCCAAGAGACCCAGTACTTC. The encoded protein is CASRTAFQETQYF.

This clone turned up a few times. The V gene is TRBV10-3, the J gene TRBJ2-6, with D tentatively TRBD2 (5 bases). Germline-derived CDR1 and CDR2 are ENHRY and SYGVKD. Trimming cost V 10 bases and J 3 bases, with 10 bases left between them. The CDR3 consists of 13 residues. CDR3 sequence: CASSVGGANVLTF. CDR3 nucleotides: TGTGCCAGTAGCGTGGGTGGGGCCAACGTCCTGACTTTC.

This clone occurred once. J is TRBJ2-7 and V is TRBV5-4, with TRBD1 matching 7 bases. Trimming removed 1 base from V and 7 bases from J; junction bases left unmatched: 14. The CDR3 length is 16 residues. Germline CDR1 and CDR2: SGHNT and YYREEE (reference sequence). The CDR3 loop reads CASSLPGTAARREQYF. Here the CDR3 DNA reads TGTGCCAGCAGCTTGCCCGGGACAGCGGCTCGGAGGGAGCAGTACTTC. The variable domain in full, completed from reference TRBV5-4 and TRBJ2-7, reads ETGVTQSPTHLIKTRGQQVTLRCSSQSGHNTVSWYQQALGQGPQFIFQYYREEENGRGNFPPRFSGLQFPNYSSELNVNALELDDSALYLCASSLPGTAARREQYFGPGTRLTVT.

The table lists this clone with a few counts. The rearrangement joins TRBV7-9 to TRBJ2-5, with 9 bases identical to TRBD1. V was clipped by 1 base and J by 5 bases; unmatched bases: 11. CDR1 and CDR2 from the germline V gene are SEHNR and FQNEAQ (reference sequence). The CDR3 length is 17 residues. CDR3 DNA sequence: TGTGCCAGCAGCTTAGGGCGTTACAGGGGGCTTTCGGAGACCCAGTACTTC. It is translated as CASSLGRYRGLSETQYF.

The chain recombines TRBV27 with TRBJ2-4; D might be TRBD1 or TRBD2, each matching 5 bases. This CDR3 comprises 15 residues. Germline V gene data show CDR1 as MNHEY and CDR2 as SMNVEV (reference sequence). V lost 4 bases to trimming and J lost 1 base, with 11 bases between them. The chain's CDR3 is CASSSLGEAKNIQYF. The CDR3 DNA reads TGTGCCAGCAGTTCATTAGGGGAGGCCAAAAACATTCAGTACTTC.

The V call is TRBV7-9, the J call TRBJ2-3; perhaps TRBD2 as D (5 bases). This CDR3 has 16 residues. Trimming left V 5 bases short and J 1 base short, with 16 bases between. Germline assignment: CDR1 SEHNR and CDR2 FQNEAQ (reference sequence). The CDR3 nucleotides read TGTGCCAGCAGCCCGCGACTACTGGAGGGCACAGATACGCAGTATTTT. Translating it yields CASSPRLLEGTDTQYF.

This clone was counted only a few times. V gene TRBV10-3 combines with J gene TRBJ2-7; possible D gene TRBD1, 6 bases. The CDR3 has 15 amino acids. Per the germline V gene, CDR1 is ENHRY and CDR2 is SYGVKD. V gave up 3 bases and J gave up 2 bases, with 14 bases separating them. The CDR3 protein is CAISEGSGHTYEQYF. The CDR3 nucleotides read TGTGCCATCAGTGAAGGCTCGGGACACACCTACGAGCAGTACTTC.

A note on this clone: The junction departs from the called germline gene at one end, perhaps through a read error. This chain uses TRBV30 with TRBJ1-1; D not certain. Germline-derived CDR1 and CDR2 are GTSNPN and SVGIG (reference sequence). The CDR3 spans 12 residues. The CDR3 here is CACYRDHTVAFF. CDR3 bases: TGTGCCTGTTACAGAGACCACACTGTAGCTTTCTTT.

The CDR3 protein is CSVTRPGYEAFF. CDR3 coding DNA: TGCAGCGTTACCCGACCTGGGTATGAAGCTTTCTTT. The genes are TRBV29-1 and TRBJ1-1; D ambiguous. The CDR3 consists of 12 residues. The germline V and J ends were trimmed by 5 bases and 7 bases, with 14 bases remaining between them. The germline V gene has CDR1 SQVTM and CDR2 ANQGSEA.

This clone was counted a few times. The chain recombines TRBV19 with TRBJ1-2; 8 bases are a match to TRBD1. V shed 7 bases and J 5 bases; nucleotides not matched to a gene: 6. Germline V lookup: CDR1 LNHDA, CDR2 SQIVND (reference sequence). The length of the CDR3 is 13 residues. This CDR3 reads CASTPDREYGYTF. The DNA of the CDR3 is TGTGCCAGTACCCCGGACAGGGAATATGGCTACACCTTC.

This chain uses TRBV7-2 with TRBJ1-5; D is uncertain. This CDR3 is built from 13 residues. Germline V lookup: CDR1 SGHTA, CDR2 FQGNSA. Trimming shortened V by 3 bases and J by 4 bases, and 7 bases separated the two germline ends. The chain's CDR3 is CASSFLGNQPQHF. The DNA for the CDR3 is TGTGCCAGCAGCTTCTTGGGGAATCAGCCCCAGCATTTT.

The gene calls are TRBV2 and TRBJ2-7; D is unclear. The CDR3 length is 13 residues. Germline V lookup: CDR1 SNHLY, CDR2 FYNNEI. The V and J ends lost 10 bases and 2 bases respectively, with 15 bases between them. The CDR3 DNA is TGTGCCACCGCTAGAAGATCCACCTACGAGCAGTACTTC. It yields the protein CATARRSTYEQYF.

Only a few counts were recorded for this clone. V gene TRBV4-1 combines with J gene TRBJ2-7; 9 bases align to TRBD1. J lost 3 bases, V lost 5 bases, and 11 bases had no gene match. The CDR3 runs to 16 residues. Germline V gives CDR1 MGHRA, CDR2 YSYEKL. CDR3 in DNA: TGCGCCAGCAGCAGGGCCCCGGGACAGGGTATCTACGAGCAGTACTTC. Translated: CASSRAPGQGIYEQYF.

There are a few counts of this clone. The V and J genes are TRBV29-1 and TRBJ2-6, with D perhaps matching TRBD1 or TRBD2 (5 bases each). The CDR3 has 14 residues. The germline gives CDR1 SQVTM, CDR2 ANQGSEA. The germline V and J ends were trimmed by 8 bases and 1 base, with 12 bases remaining between them. The CDR3 bases are TGCAGCATCTCAGGGAGTTCTGGGGCCAACGTCCTGACTTTC. It specifies CSISGSSGANVLTF.

This clone was observed a handful of times. The chain links TRBV7-9 to TRBJ2-4, with TRBD1 matching 10 bases. This CDR3 is 15 amino acids long. V shed 0 bases and J 6 bases; nucleotides not matched to a gene: 2. The germline CDR1 and CDR2 sequences are SEHNR and FQNEAQ (reference sequence). The CDR3 sequence is CASSLARTGGNIQYF. CDR3 in DNA: TGTGCCAGCAGCTTAGCGCGGACAGGGGGAAACATTCAGTACTTC.

This clone was seen more than once but under ten times. The chain has TRBV5-4 and TRBJ2-1; 9 nucleotides line up with TRBD2. Trimming at V came to 4 bases and at J to 6 bases, leaving 8 bases not matched to a gene. Germline CDR1 and CDR2: SGHNT and YYREEE (reference sequence). The CDR3 covers 15 residues. Written as DNA, the CDR3 is TGTGCCAGCAGCACCCCGGCGGGGGGGCCCAATGAGCAGTTCTTC. It translates to CASSTPAGGPNEQFF.

In this sample, this clone turned up a few times. The chain has TRBV15 and TRBJ1-1; D is unclear. The CDR3 runs to 14 residues. Per the germline V gene, CDR1 is LNHNV and CDR2 is YYDKDF (reference sequence). The V end was cut by 0 bases, the J end by 3 bases, with 8 bases between. The CDR3, as DNA: TGTGCCACCAGCAGAGATCCCGGGCACACTGAAGCTTTCTTT. Translating it yields CATSRDPGHTEAFF.

V and J are TRBV29-1 and TRBJ1-3, with 8 bases lining up with TRBD1. The CDR3 is 14 residues long. Germline trimming cut 4 bases from V and 2 bases from J; bases unmatched to any gene: 4. Germline CDR1 SQVTM, CDR2 ANQGSEA. The CDR3 loop is CSVGRQGPGNTIYF. The CDR3, as DNA: TGCAGCGTTGGACGACAGGGGCCTGGAAACACCATATATTTT.